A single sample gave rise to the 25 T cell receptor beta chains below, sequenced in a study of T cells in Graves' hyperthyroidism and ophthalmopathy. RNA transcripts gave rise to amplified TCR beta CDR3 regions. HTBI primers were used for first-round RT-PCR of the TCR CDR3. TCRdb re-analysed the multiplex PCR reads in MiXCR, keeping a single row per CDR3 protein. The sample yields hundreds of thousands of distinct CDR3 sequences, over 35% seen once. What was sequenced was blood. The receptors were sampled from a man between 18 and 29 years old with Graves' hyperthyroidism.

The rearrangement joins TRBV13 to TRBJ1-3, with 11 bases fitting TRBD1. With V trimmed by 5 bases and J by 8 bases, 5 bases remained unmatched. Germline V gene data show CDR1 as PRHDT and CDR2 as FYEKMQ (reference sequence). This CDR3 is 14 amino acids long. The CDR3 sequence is CASSHGTGGYTIYF. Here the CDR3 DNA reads TGTGCCAGCAGCCACGGGACAGGGGGTTACACCATATATTTT.

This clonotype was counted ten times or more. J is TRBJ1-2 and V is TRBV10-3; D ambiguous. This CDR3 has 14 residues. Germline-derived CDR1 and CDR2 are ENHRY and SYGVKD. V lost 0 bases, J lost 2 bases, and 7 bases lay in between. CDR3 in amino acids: CAISESMENYGYTF. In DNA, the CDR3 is TGTGCCATCAGTGAGTCGATGGAGAACTATGGCTACACCTTC.

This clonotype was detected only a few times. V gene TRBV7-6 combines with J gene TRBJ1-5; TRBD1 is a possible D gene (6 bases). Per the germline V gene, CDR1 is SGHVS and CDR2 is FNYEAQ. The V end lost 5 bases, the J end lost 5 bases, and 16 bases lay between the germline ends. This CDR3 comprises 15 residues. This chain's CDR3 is CASSQYSGGHQPQHF. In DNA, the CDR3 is TGTGCCAGCAGCCAATATAGCGGGGGCCATCAGCCCCAGCATTTT.

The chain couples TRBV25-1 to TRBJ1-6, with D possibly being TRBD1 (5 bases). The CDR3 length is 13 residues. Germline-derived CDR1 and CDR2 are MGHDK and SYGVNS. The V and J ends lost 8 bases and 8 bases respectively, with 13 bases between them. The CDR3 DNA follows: TGTGCCAGCCGACTGGGGGGGGATTCACCCCTCCACTTT. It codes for CASRLGGDSPLHF.

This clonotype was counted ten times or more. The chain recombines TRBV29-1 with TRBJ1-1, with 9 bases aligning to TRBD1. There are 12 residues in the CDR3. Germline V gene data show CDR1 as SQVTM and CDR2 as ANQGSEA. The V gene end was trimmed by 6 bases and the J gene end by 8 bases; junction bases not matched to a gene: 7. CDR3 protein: CSVGPGTGEAFF. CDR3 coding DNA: TGCAGCGTCGGCCCCGGGACAGGGGAAGCTTTCTTT.

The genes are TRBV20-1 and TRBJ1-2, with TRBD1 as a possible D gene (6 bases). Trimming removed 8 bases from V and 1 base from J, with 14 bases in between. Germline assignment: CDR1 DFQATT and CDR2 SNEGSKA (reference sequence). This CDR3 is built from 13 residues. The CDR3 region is CSSPGEGNYGYTF. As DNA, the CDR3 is TGCAGTTCACCAGGGGAGGGTAACTATGGCTACACCTTC.

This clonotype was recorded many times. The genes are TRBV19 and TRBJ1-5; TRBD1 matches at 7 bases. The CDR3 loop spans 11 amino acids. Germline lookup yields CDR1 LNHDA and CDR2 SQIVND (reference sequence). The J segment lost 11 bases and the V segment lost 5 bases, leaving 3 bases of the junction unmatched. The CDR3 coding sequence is TGTGCCAGTAGTGGACAGGCGGCCCAGCATTTT. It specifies CASSGQAAQHF.

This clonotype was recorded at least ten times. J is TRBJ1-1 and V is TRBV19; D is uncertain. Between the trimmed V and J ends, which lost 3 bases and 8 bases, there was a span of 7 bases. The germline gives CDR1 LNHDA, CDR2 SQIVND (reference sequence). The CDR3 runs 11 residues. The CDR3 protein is CASSIDWEAFF. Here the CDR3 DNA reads TGTGCCAGTAGTATCGACTGGGAAGCTTTCTTT.

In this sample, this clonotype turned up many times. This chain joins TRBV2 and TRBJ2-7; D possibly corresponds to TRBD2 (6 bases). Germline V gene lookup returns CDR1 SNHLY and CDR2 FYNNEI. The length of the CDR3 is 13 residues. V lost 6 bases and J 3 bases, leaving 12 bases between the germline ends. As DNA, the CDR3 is TGTGCCAGCAGCGAGGAGGAGGGCTACGAGCAGTACTTC. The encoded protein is CASSEEEGYEQYF.

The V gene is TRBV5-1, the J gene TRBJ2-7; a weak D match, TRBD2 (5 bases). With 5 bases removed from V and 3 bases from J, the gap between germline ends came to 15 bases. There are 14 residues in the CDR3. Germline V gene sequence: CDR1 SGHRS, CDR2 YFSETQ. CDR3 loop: CASRPSSGSYEQYF. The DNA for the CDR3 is TGCGCCAGCAGGCCTTCCTCGGGGAGCTACGAGCAGTACTTC.

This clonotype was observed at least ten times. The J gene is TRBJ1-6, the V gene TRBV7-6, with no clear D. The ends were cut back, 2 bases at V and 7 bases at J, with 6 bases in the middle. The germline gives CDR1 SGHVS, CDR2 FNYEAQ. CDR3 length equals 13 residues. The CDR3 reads CASSLRTNSPLHF. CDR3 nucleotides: TGTGCCAGCAGCTTAAGAACCAATTCACCCCTCCACTTT.

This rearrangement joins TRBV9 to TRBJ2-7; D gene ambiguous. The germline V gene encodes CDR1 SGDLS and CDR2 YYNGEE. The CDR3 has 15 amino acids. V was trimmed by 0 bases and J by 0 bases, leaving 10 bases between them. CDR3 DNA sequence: TGTGCCAGCAGCGTAGGGGGTGATAGCTCCTACGAGCAGTACTTC. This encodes CASSVGGDSSYEQYF.

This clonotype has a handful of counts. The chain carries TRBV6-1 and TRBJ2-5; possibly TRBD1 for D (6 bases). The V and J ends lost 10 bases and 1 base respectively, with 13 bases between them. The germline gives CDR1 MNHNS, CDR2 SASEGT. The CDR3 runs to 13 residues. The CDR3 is CATSQGRQETQYF. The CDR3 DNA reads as TGTGCCACCTCACAGGGTCGCCAAGAGACCCAGTACTTC.

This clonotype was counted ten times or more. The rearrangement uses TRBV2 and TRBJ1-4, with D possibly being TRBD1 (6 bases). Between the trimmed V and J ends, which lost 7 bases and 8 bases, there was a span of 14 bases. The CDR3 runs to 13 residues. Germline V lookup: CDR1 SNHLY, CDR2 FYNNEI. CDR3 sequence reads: CASNTGSLEKLFF. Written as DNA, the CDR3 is TGTGCCAGCAACACAGGGTCCTTAGAAAAACTGTTTTTT.

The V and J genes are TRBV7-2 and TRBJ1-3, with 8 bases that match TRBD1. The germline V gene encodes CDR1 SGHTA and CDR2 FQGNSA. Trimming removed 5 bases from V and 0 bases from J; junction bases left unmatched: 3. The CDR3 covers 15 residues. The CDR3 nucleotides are TGTGCCAGCAGCCAGACAGGGGCCTCTGGAAACACCATATATTTT. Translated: CASSQTGASGNTIYF.

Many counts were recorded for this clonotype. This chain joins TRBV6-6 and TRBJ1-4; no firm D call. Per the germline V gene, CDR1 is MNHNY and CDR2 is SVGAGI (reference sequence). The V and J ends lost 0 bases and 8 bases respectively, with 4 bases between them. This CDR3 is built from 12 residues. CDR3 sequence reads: CASSYSWEKLFF. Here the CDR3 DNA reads TGTGCCAGCAGTTACTCTTGGGAAAAACTGTTTTTT.

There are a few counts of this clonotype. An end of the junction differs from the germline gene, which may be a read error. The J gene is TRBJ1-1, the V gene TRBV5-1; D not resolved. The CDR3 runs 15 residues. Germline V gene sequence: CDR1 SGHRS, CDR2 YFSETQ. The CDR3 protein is CASTLSGSRNTEAFF. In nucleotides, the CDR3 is TGCGCCAGCACCTTGTCTGGCAGCAGGAACACTGAAGCTTTCTTT.

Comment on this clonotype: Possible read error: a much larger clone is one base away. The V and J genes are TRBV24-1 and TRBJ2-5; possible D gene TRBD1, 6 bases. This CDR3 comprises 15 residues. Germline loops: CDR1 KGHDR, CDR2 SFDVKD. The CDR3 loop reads CATGDLARQGETQYF. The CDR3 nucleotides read TGTGCCACCGGTGATTTGGCCAGGCAGGGGGAGACCCAGTACTTC.

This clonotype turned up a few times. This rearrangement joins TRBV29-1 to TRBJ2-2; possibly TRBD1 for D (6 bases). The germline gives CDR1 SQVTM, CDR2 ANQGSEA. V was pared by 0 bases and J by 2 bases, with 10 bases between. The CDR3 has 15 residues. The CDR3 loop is CSVEDLGANTGELFF. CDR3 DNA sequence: TGCAGCGTTGAAGATCTGGGGGCTAACACCGGGGAGCTGTTTTTT.

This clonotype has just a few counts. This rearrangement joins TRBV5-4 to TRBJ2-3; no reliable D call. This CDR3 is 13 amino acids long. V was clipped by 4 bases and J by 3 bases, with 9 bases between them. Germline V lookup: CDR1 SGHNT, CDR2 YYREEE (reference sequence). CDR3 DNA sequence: TGTGCCAGCAGCCCGAAATCGACAGATACGCAGTATTTT. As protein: CASSPKSTDTQYF.

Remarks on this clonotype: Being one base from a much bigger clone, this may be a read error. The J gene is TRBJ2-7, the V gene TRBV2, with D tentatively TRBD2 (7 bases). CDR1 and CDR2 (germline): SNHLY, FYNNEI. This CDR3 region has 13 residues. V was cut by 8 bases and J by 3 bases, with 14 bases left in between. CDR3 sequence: CASGGALGYEQYF. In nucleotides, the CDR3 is TGTGCCAGCGGGGGGGCACTAGGCTACGAGCAGTACTTC.

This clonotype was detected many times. The CDR3 spells CASSTWGGNQPQHF. The CDR3 DNA reads as TGTGCCAGTAGTACTTGGGGGGGCAATCAGCCCCAGCATTTT. This sequence joins TRBV19 and TRBJ1-5, with a possible D match to TRBD1 (5 bases). There are 14 residues in the CDR3. V lost 4 bases, J lost 2 bases, and 9 bases lay in between. Germline CDR1 LNHDA, CDR2 SQIVND (reference sequence).

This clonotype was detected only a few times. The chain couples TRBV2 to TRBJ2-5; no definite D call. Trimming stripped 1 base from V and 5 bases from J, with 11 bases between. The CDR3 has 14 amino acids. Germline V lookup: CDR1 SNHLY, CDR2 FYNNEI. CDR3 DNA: TGTGCCAGCAGTGAAGGTCTGGCCCTGGAGACCCAGTACTTC. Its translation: CASSEGLALETQYF.

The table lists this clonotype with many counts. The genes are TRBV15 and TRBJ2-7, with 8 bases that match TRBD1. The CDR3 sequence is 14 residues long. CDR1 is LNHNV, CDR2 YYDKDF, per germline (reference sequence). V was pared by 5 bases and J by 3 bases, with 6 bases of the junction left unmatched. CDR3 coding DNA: TGTGCCACCAGCTTTGGACAGGGTGTCTACGAGCAGTACTTC. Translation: CATSFGQGVYEQYF.

The CDR3 protein is CAISEGAYGYTF. Here the CDR3 DNA reads TGTGCCATCAGTGAGGGGGCTTATGGCTACACCTTC. V usage is TRBV10-3 and J usage is TRBJ1-2; D might be TRBD1 (5 bases). V gave up 2 bases and J gave up 5 bases, with 6 bases separating them. Germline CDR1 reads ENHRY; CDR2 reads SYGVKD. This CDR3 has 12 residues.